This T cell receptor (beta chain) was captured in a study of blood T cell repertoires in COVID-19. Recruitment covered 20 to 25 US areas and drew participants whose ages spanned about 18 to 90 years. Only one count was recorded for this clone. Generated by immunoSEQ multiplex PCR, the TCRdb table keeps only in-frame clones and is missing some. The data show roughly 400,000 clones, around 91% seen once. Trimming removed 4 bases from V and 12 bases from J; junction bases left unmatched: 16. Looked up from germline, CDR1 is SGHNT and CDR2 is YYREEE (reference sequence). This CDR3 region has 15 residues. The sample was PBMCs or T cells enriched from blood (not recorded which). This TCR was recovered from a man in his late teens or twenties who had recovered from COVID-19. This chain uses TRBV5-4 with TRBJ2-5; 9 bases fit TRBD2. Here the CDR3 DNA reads TGTGCCAGCAGCCCCCGGGGAGCGGGAGGCGGGGGCGAGTACTTC. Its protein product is CASSPRGAGGGGEYF. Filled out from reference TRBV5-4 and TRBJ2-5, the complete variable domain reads ETGVTQSPTHLIKTRGQQVTLRCSSQSGHNTVSWYQQALGQGPQFIFQYYREEENGRGNFPPRFSGLQFPNYSSELNVNALELDDSALYLCASSPRGAGGGGEYFGPGTRLLVL.